The table lists the clone carrying this TCR beta chain with a few counts. Its target is not known. CDR1 is LNHDA, CDR2 SQIVND, per germline (reference sequence). V was cut by 5 bases and J by 8 bases, with 12 bases left in between. The CDR3 has 12 residues. The data were obtained in a study of cytomegalovirus exposure and HLA in healthy donors. Whole-study findings and limits: In vitro data verified a few CMV-associated chains as specific for CMV antigens. Subsequent analysis showed first-cohort TCR clusters tending to co-occur in around 130 validation repertoires.

Only in-frame clones appear in the TCRdb table, and some are missing; sequencing was by immunoSEQ multiplex PCR. In the table there are roughly 270,000 clones, 85% to 90% of which are singletons. This TCR came from a young woman in good health and CMV-seronegative. The gene calls are TRBV19 and TRBJ1-2; D is unresolved. The sequencing input was PBMCs. CDR3 amino acids: CASSVKGRGYTF. The CDR3 bases are TGTGCCAGTAGTGTAAAAGGGAGAGGCTACACCTTC.